This TCR beta chain is drawn from a study of identical twins. Overall study findings and caveats: The study found excess low generation probability among twin-shared out-of-frame alpha sequences. The study reached conclusions through statistical analysis that was cross-sectional, not following the same donors.

Looked up from germline, CDR1 is DFQATT and CDR2 is SNEGSKA (reference sequence). J lost 6 bases, V lost 2 bases, and 15 bases had no gene match. CDR3 length: 16 residues. With respect to this clonotype: The antigen is undetermined.

MiXCR, run by TCRdb on the 5' RACE reads, gives a single entry per CDR3 protein. The sample shows about 240,000 distinct CDR3 sequences, approximately 7.8% of them seen only once. The data also belong to a second study, concerning yellow fever vaccine responses in identical twins.

The rearrangement joins TRBV20-1 to TRBJ2-5; 7 nucleotides align to TRBD2. The sequenced sample was CD8+ T cells sorted from blood. This TCR was sampled from a woman aged 18-29 years in good health. CDR3 protein: CSARLREGPRTKTQYF. The CDR3 DNA follows: TGCAGTGCTAGACTAAGGGAGGGCCCTCGAACAAAGACCCAGTACTTC.